This passage covers 15 T cell receptor beta chains from one sample sequenced in a study of beta chain features in type 1 diabetes. Study-level points and caveats: Significant though moderate, a shortening of TCRB CDR3s appeared in all four CD4+ subsets of Type 1 diabetes patients.

All of the isolated RNA was reverse transcribed, so expressed TCRB transcripts were sequenced. The data were produced by immunoSEQ multiplex PCR, yet TCRdb's version contains in-frame clones alone and is incomplete. The sample records roughly 160,000 clones, 7.5% to 9.5% being singletons. These receptors' antigens are unknown. Sample: central memory CD4+ T cells from blood. These TCRs come from a woman younger than 30 with type 1 diabetes.

The V call is TRBV5-6, the J call TRBJ2-5; TRBD2 agrees at 9 bases. CDR1 and CDR2 (germline): SGHDT, YYEEEE. CDR3 size: 16 residues. After removal of 4 bases from V and 0 bases from J, the junction contained 7 bases not matched to a gene. This CDR3 reads CASSPRSGGYQETQYF. The CDR3 nucleotides are TGTGCCAGCAGCCCGAGGAGCGGGGGGTACCAAGAGACCCAGTACTTC.

This clone appeared a few times. This chain links TRBV18 with TRBJ1-3; D call uncertain. Trimming stripped 2 bases from V and 1 base from J, with 12 bases between. Germline-derived CDR1 and CDR2 are KGHSH and LQKENI. The CDR3 sequence is 16 residues long. CDR3 amino acids: CASSPAVDSSGNTIYF. The CDR3 nucleotides read TGTGCCAGCTCACCAGCGGTCGACTCTTCTGGAAACACCATATATTTT. Using reference TRBV18 and TRBJ1-3 for the parts outside the CDR3, the full variable domain is NAGVMQNPRHLVRRRGQEARLRCSPMKGHSHVYWYRQLPEEGLKFMVYLQKENIIDESGMPKERFSAEFPKEGPSILRIQQVVRGDSAAYFCASSPAVDSSGNTIYFGEGSWLTVV.

This clone was counted a few times. The V call is TRBV5-1, the J call TRBJ1-2; no definite D call. The V and J ends lost 0 bases and 8 bases respectively, with 8 bases between them. The length of the CDR3 is 12 residues. The germline CDR1 and CDR2 sequences are SGHRS and YFSETQ. CDR3 amino acids: CASSLVGRGYTF. Here the CDR3 DNA reads TGCGCCAGCAGCTTGGTAGGCAGGGGCTACACCTTC.

The rearrangement joins TRBV7-2 to TRBJ2-7; possibly TRBD1 for D (5 bases). V shed 1 base and J shed 5 bases, with 12 bases lying between them. There are 14 residues in the CDR3. Looked up from germline, CDR1 is SGHTA and CDR2 is FQGNSA. In DNA form, the CDR3 reads TGTGCCAGCAGCTTAGGCCAGGGTATGGACGAGCAGTACTTC. It yields the protein CASSLGQGMDEQYF.

This clone occurred many times. The chain has TRBV11-3 and TRBJ2-4; D remains ambiguous. Looked up from germline, CDR1 is SGHNT and CDR2 is YENEEA. There are 15 residues in the CDR3. Deletions cut 5 bases from V and 1 base from J, with 12 bases between. This chain's CDR3 is CASSHVSRAKNIQYF. CDR3 coding DNA: TGTGCCAGCAGCCACGTCTCCAGGGCCAAAAACATTCAGTACTTC.

Only a few counts were recorded for this clone. The V and J genes are TRBV4-3 and TRBJ1-1; D call uncertain. CDR3 length: 15 amino acids. Germline CDR1 and CDR2: LGHNA and YSLEER. Between the trimmed V and J ends, which lost 7 bases and 2 bases, there was a span of 17 bases. CDR3: CASTSSLSPNTEAFF. CDR3 nucleotides: TGCGCCAGCACCTCCTCCCTTAGCCCCAACACTGAAGCTTTCTTT.

This CDR3 reads CASSQGGGYPGELFF. DNA of the CDR3: TGCGCCAGCAGCCAAGGGGGGGGGTACCCCGGGGAGCTGTTTTTT. This chain links TRBV4-3 with TRBJ2-2; the match to TRBD2 covers 7 bases. CDR1 and CDR2 (germline): LGHNA, YSLEER. Losses at the gene ends were 1 base for V and 6 bases for J; bases not matched to a gene: 5. CDR3 size: 15 residues.

This sequence joins TRBV25-1 and TRBJ2-1, with 10 bases that match TRBD1. After removal of 7 bases from V and 6 bases from J, the junction contained 3 bases not matched to a gene. This CDR3 spans 13 amino acids. Germline V gives CDR1 MGHDK, CDR2 SYGVNS. This CDR3 reads CASNRDRGNEQFF. The CDR3 DNA follows: TGTGCCAGCAACCGGGACAGGGGCAATGAGCAGTTCTTC.

The chain joins TRBV7-9 to TRBJ2-5, with D hard to call. This CDR3 comprises 14 residues. The germline V and J ends were trimmed by 9 bases and 1 base, with 15 bases remaining between them. The V gene's germline CDR1 is SEHNR and CDR2 FQNEAQ (reference sequence). The DNA of the CDR3 is TGTGCCAGTGAAATGGGCAGACCCCAAGAGACCCAGTACTTC. Translating it yields CASEMGRPQETQYF. Using reference TRBV7-9 and TRBJ2-5 for the parts outside the CDR3, the full variable domain is DTGVSQNPRHKITKRGQNVTFRCDPISEHNRLYWYRQTLGQGPEFLTYFQNEAQLEKSRLLSDRFSAERPKGSFSTLEIQRTEQGDSAMYLCASEMGRPQETQYFGPGTRLLVL.

In this sample, this clone turned up a few times. CDR3 in amino acids: CASSPGQGGEQYF. The CDR3 bases are TGTGCCAGCAGTCCTGGACAGGGCGGAGAGCAGTACTTC. The V call is TRBV28, the J call TRBJ2-7; TRBD1 matches at 8 bases. V shed 5 bases, J shed 7 bases, and the junction held 7 bases outside the gene matches. Per the germline V gene, CDR1 is MDHEN and CDR2 is SYDVKM. The CDR3 contains 13 residues.

This clone was found a few times. This chain links TRBV7-2 with TRBJ1-4; unclear D gene. V was pared by 3 bases and J by 8 bases, with 16 bases between. CDR3 length: 15 residues. CDR1 is SGHTA, CDR2 FQGNSA, per germline. The DNA of the CDR3 is TGTGCCAGCAGCTTGGCAGCCACTGTGCGGGAAAAACTGTTTTTT. Translating gives CASSLAATVREKLFF. Combining the CDR3 with reference TRBV7-2 and TRBJ1-4 gives the whole variable domain GAGVSQSPSNKVTEKGKDVELRCDPISGHTALYWYRQSLGQGLEFLIYFQGNSAPDKSGLPSDRFSAERTGGSVSTLTIQRTQQEDSAVYLCASSLAATVREKLFFGSGTQLSVL.

This clone has a count of ten or more. The CDR3 sequence is CACSSYNEQFF. Written as DNA, the CDR3 is TGTGCCTGCAGCTCCTACAATGAGCAGTTCTTC. This sequence joins TRBV30 and TRBJ2-1; D unresolved. This CDR3 is built from 11 residues. CDR1 GTSNPN and CDR2 SVGIG come from the germline V gene (reference sequence). V lost 6 bases to trimming and J lost 0 bases, with 3 bases between them.

This clone came up a few times. The chain couples TRBV23-1 to TRBJ2-7; the match to TRBD1 covers 7 bases. TRBV23-1 belongs to the ORF category, with a function that is uncertain. This CDR3 is built from 16 residues. J was trimmed by 4 bases and V by 3 bases; bases with no gene match: 12. The CDR3 region is CASSQPRQGTIYEQYF. The CDR3 coding sequence is TGCGCCAGCAGTCAGCCGCGACAGGGAACTATTTACGAGCAGTACTTC.

This clone was seen more than once but under ten times. CDR3 protein: CAISELGRAGNRGSPLHF. As DNA, the CDR3 is TGTGCCATCAGTGAGTTGGGGCGGGCAGGCAACAGGGGTTCACCCCTCCACTTT. The V gene is TRBV10-3, the J gene TRBJ1-6, with 7 nucleotides matching TRBD1. The CDR3 consists of 18 residues. With V trimmed by 1 base and J by 9 bases, 15 bases remained unmatched. Germline V CDR1 and CDR2: ENHRY, SYGVKD.

This clone was counted a few times. This chain links TRBV28 with TRBJ1-1; 8 nucleotides align to TRBD1. V shed 6 bases, J shed 1 base, and the junction held 4 bases outside the gene matches. Germline-derived CDR1 and CDR2 are MDHEN and SYDVKM. This CDR3 has 14 amino acids. The DNA for the CDR3 is TGTGCCAGCAGAACAGGGGGTGGGAACACTGAAGCTTTCTTT. Translated, it gives CASRTGGGNTEAFF.